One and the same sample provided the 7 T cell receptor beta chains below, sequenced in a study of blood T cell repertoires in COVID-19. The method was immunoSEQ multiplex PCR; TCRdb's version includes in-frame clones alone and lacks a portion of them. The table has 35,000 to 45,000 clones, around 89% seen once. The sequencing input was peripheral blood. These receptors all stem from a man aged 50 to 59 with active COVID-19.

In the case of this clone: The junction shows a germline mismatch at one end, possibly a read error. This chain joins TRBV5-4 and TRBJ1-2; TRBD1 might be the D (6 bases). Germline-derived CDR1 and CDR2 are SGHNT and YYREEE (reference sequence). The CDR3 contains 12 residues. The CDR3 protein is CTSSLVEGDYTF. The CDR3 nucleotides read TGTACCAGCAGCTTGGTTGAGGGGGACTACACCTTC.

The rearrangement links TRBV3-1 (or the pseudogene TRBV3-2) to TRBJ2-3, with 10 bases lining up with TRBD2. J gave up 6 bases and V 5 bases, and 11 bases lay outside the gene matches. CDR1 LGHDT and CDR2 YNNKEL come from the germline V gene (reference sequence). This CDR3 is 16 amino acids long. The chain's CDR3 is CASSVGLAASTDTQYF. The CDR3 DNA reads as TGTGCCAGCAGCGTTGGACTAGCGGCAAGTACGGATACGCAGTATTTT.

The chain's CDR3 is CASTITQGGSTEAFF. The CDR3 region has the DNA TGTGCCAGCACCATTACTCAGGGAGGGAGCACTGAAGCTTTCTTT. The gene calls are TRBV27 and TRBJ1-1; a weak D match, TRBD1 (5 bases). The length of the CDR3 is 15 residues. Germline V lookup: CDR1 MNHEY, CDR2 SMNVEV (reference sequence). Trimming removed 7 bases from V and 4 bases from J, with 19 bases in between.

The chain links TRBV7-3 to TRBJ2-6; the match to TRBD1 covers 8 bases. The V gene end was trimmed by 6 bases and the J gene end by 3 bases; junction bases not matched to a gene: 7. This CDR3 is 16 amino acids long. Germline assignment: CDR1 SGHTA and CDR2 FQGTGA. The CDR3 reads CASRKDRAGGANVLTF. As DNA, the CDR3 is TGTGCCAGCAGGAAGGACAGGGCGGGTGGGGCCAACGTCCTGACTTTC.

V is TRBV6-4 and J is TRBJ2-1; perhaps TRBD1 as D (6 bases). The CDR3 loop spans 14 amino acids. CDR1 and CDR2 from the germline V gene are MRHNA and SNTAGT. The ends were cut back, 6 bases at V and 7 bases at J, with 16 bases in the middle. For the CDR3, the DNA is TGTGCCAGCAGCATACAGGGCTGGGTTAATGAGCAGTTCTTC. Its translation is CASSIQGWVNEQFF.

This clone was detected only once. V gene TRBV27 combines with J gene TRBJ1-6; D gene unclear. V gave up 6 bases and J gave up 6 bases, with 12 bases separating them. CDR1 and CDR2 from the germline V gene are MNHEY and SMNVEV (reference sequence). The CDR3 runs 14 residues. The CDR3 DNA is TGTGCCAGCAGGGGCCCGGCGCCTAATTCACCCCTCCACTTT. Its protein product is CASRGPAPNSPLHF.

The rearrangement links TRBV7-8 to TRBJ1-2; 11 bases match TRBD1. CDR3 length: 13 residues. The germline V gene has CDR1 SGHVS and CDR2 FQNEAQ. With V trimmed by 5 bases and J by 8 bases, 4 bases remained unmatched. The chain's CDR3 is CASSARTGGGYTF. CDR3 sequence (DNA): TGTGCCAGCAGCGCCCGGACAGGGGGCGGCTACACCTTC.